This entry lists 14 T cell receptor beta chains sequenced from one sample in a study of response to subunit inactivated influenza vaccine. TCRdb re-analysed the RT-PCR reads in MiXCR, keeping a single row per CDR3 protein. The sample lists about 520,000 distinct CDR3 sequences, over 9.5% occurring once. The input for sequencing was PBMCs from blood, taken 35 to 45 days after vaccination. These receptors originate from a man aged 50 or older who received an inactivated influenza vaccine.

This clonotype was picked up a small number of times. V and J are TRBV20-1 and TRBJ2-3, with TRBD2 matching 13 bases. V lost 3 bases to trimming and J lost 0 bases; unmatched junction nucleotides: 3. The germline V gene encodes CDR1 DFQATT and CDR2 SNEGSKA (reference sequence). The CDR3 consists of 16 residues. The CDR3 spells CSASGTSGTSTDTQYF. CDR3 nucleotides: TGCAGTGCTAGTGGGACTAGCGGGACCAGCACAGATACGCAGTATTTT.

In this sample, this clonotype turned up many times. The CDR3 DNA follows: TGTGCCAGCAGCTGGGGGGTGGCGAACACTGAAGCTTTCTTT. Translated, it gives CASSWGVANTEAFF. This chain joins TRBV11-2 and TRBJ1-1; D perhaps matches TRBD1 (5 bases). Trimming stripped 4 bases from V and 1 base from J, with 10 bases between. Germline V gives CDR1 SGHAT, CDR2 FQNNGV. The CDR3 sequence is 14 residues long.

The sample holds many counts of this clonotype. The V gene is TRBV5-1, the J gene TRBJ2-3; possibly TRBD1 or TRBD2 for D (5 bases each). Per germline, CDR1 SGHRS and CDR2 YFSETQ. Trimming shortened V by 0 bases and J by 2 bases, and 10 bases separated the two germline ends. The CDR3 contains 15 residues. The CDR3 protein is CASSLVGGTTDTQYF. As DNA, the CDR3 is TGCGCCAGCAGCTTGGTGGGTGGGACCACAGATACGCAGTATTTT.

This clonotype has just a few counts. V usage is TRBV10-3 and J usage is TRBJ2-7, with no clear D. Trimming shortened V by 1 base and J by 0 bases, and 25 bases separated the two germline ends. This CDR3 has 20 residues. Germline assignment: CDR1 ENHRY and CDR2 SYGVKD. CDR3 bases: TGTGCCATCAGTGAGTTCTACATTCGGGCTGGCAGAAGGAGCTCCTACGAGCAGTACTTC. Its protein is CAISEFYIRAGRRSSYEQYF.

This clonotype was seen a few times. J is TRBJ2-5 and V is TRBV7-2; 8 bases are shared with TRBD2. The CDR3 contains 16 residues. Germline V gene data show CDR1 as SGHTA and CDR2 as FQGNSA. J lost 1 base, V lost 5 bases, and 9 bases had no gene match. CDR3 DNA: TGTGCCAGCAGCGCAGCGGGGGCGGGGGCCCAAGAGACCCAGTACTTC. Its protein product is CASSAAGAGAQETQYF. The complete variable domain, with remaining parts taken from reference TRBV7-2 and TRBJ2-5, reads GAGVSQSPSNKVTEKGKDVELRCDPISGHTALYWYRQSLGQGLEFLIYFQGNSAPDKSGLPSDRFSAERTGGSVSTLTIQRTQQEDSAVYLCASSAAGAGAQETQYFGPGTRLLVL.

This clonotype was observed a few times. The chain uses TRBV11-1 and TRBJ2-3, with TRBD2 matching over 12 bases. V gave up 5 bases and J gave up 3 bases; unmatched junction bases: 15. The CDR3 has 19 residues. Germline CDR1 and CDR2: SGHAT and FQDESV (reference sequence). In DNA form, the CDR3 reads TGTGCCAGCAGCAAGGAGCGAACTACTAGCGGGGGGCGTACAGATACGCAGTATTTT. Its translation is CASSKERTTSGGRTDTQYF.

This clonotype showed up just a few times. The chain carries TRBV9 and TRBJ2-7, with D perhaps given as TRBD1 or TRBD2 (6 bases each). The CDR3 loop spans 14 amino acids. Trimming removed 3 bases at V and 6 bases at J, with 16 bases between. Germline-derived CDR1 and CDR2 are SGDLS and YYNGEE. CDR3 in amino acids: CASSGRQVGGEQYF. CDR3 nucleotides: TGTGCCAGCAGCGGCCGACAGGTCGGGGGCGAGCAGTACTTC.

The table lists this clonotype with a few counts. The CDR3 DNA reads TGTGCCAGCAGCTCCCTCGATACGCAGCAAGAGACCCAGTACTTC. Its protein is CASSSLDTQQETQYF. This chain connects TRBV11-2 to TRBJ2-5; D is uncertain. Trimming left V 4 bases short and J 2 bases short, with 14 bases between. The CDR3 totals 15 residues. CDR1 is SGHAT and CDR2 is FQNNGV in the germline V gene.

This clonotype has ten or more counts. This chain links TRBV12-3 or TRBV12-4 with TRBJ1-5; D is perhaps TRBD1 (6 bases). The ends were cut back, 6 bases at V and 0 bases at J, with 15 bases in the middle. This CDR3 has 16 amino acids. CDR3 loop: CASSQGQMGSNQPQHF. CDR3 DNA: TGTGCCAGCAGCCAAGGACAGATGGGTAGCAATCAGCCCCAGCATTTT.

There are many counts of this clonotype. The CDR3 loop reads CASSWQGAGYEQYF. As DNA, the CDR3 is TGTGCCAGCAGTTGGCAGGGGGCGGGCTACGAGCAGTACTTC. This chain connects TRBV6-5 to TRBJ2-7, with 8 bases fitting TRBD1. Per germline, CDR1 MNHEY and CDR2 SVGAGI. The CDR3 spans 14 residues. The V segment lost 4 bases and the J segment 3 bases; nucleotides outside the gene matches: 5.

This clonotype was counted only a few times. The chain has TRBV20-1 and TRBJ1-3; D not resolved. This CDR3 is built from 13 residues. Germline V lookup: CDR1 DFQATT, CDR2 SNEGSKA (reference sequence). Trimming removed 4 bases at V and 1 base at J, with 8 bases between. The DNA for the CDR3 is TGCAGTGCTATTTTACGATCTGGAAACACCATATATTTT. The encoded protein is CSAILRSGNTIYF.

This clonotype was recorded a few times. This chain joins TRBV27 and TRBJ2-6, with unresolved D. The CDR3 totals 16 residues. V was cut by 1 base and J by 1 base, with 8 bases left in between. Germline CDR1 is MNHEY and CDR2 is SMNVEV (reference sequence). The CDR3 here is CASSLFPGSGANVLTF. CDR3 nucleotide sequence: TGTGCCAGCAGTTTATTCCCGGGTTCTGGGGCCAACGTCCTGACTTTC.

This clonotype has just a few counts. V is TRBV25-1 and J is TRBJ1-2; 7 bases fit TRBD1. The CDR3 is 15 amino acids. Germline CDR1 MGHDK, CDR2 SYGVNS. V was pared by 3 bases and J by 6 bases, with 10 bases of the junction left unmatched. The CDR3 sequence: CASSDLGTDRNGYTF. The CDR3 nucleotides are TGTGCCAGCAGTGACCTCGGGACAGACCGCAATGGCTACACCTTC.

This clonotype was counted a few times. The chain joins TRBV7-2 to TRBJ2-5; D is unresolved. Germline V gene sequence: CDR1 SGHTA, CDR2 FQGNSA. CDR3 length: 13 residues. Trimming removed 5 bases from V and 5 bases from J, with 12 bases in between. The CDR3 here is CASSATGRETQYF. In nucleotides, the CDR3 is TGTGCCAGCAGCGCCACCGGTAGGGAGACCCAGTACTTC. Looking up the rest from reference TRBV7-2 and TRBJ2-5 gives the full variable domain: GAGVSQSPSNKVTEKGKDVELRCDPISGHTALYWYRQSLGQGLEFLIYFQGNSAPDKSGLPSDRFSAERTGGSVSTLTIQRTQQEDSAVYLCASSATGRETQYFGPGTRLLVL.